A selection of T cell receptor beta chains follows, all from one sample in a study of breast tumors, draining lymph nodes, adjacent tissues. TCRdb re-called the multiplex PCR reads through MiXCR, storing one row per CDR3 protein. This table has over 130,000 distinct CDR3 sequences, 32% appearing once. Sequencing was done on a sample of axillary lymph node tissue. The receptor source for this set is a female donor with breast cancer. Some clones in this sample may be carry-over from other donors' samples. Each CDR3 is given with its conserved first and last residue. The D gene is left open where the match is weak. Clone sizes are given selectively: once, few, many, or a class where the clone is expanded.

>many|TRBV7-9|NA|TRBJ1-6
TGTGCCAGCAGTTACAGCGGGGCAAATTCACCCCTCCACTTT
CASSYSGANSPLHF
>NA|TRBV29-1|NA|TRBJ2-1
TGCAGCGTTGGGCACTACAATGAGCAGTTCTTC
CSVGHYNEQFF
>many|TRBV18|TRBD1|TRBJ2-7
TGTGCCAGCTCACCCTCGACAGGGAACGAGCAGTACTTC
CASSPSTGNEQYF
>many|TRBV19|TRBD1|TRBJ2-1
TGTGCCAGTAGTACCTCCGGGACAGTAATGTACAATGAGCAGTTCTTC
CASSTSGTVMYNEQFF
>NA|TRBV27|TRBD1|TRBJ1-1
TGTGCCAGCAGTTTTGAGGGGGCGAACACTGAAGCTTTCTTT
CASSFEGANTEAFF
>NA|TRBV6-1|NA|TRBJ2-2
TGTGCCAGCAGTGCCACAGGGGAGCTGTTTTTT
CASSATGELFF
>many|TRBV5-1|NA|TRBJ1-6
TGCGCCAGCAGCTTGGCCCAGCAGATGTCACCCCTCCACTTT
CASSLAQQMSPLHF
>many|TRBV30|NA|TRBJ1-2
TGTGCCTGGAGTGTTGCGGCGCGCGGTGGCTACACCTTC
CAWSVAARGGYTF
>many|TRBV6-1|TRBD1|TRBJ2-3
TGTGCCAGCAGGGACGACAGGGGAGCAGCGGATACGCAGTATTTT
CASRDDRGAADTQYF
>many|TRBV12-3/TRBV12-4|NA|TRBJ2-1
TGTGCCAGCAGTCCAACAAGGCCCGTAAACAATGAGCAGTTCTTC
CASSPTRPVNNEQFF
>many|TRBV15|NA|TRBJ1-2
TGTGCCACCAGCAATGGGGGGATTGGAGCCTATGGCTACACCTTC
CATSNGGIGAYGYTF
>few|TRBV7-9|NA|TRBJ1-5
TGTGCCAGCAGCGTCGACGGCAATCAGCCCCAGCATTTT
CASSVDGNQPQHF
>many|TRBV5-8|NA|TRBJ1-5
TGTGCCAGCAGGAGGAATCCCAATCAGCCCCAGCATTTT
CASRRNPNQPQHF
>NA|TRBV19|TRBD1|TRBJ2-4
TGTGCCAGTAGTACAGGGACAGGTCTGGGGGGCAAAAACATTCAGTACTTC
CASSTGTGLGGKNIQYF
>many|TRBV6-1|NA|TRBJ2-7
TGTGCCAGCAGTACAGTAAGCTCCTACGAGCAGTACTTC
CASSTVSSYEQYF
>many|TRBV6-5|TRBD1|TRBJ1-3
TGTGCCAGCAGTTGGGACAGGGCTGGAAACACCATATATTTT
CASSWDRAGNTIYF
>many|TRBV6-1|TRBD1|TRBJ1-6
TGTGCCAGCAGAAGACAGGGTAATTCACCCCTCCACTTT
CASRRQGNSPLHF
>NA|TRBV9|NA|TRBJ1-2
NA
CASSVVGGGADGSTF
>many|TRBV9|TRBD2|TRBJ2-1
TGTGCCAGCAGCGTCCCCCAGCGGGGGGTCAATGAGCAGTTCTTC
CASSVPQRGVNEQFF
>many|TRBV6-5|NA|TRBJ2-5
TGTGCCAGCAGTTGGGGTGCGCGGGAGACCCAGTACTTC
CASSWGARETQYF
>few|TRBV3-1|TRBD2|TRBJ2-5
TGTGCCAGCAGCCCGTTAGCGGGGGGAGAGACCCAGTACTTC
CASSPLAGGETQYF
>many|TRBV11-1|TRBD1|TRBJ2-7
TGTGCCAGCAGCCTGGGGACAGGGGGCGAGCAGTACTTC
CASSLGTGGEQYF
>many|TRBV6-5|NA|TRBJ2-7
TGTGCCAGCAGTTCCGAGTTCCGTTTGGCAGGGGAGCAGTACTTC
CASSSEFRLAGEQYF
>once|TRBV25-1|NA|TRBJ1-2
TGTGCTAGAGATCACGGGGCAGGGGAATTAAATGGCTACACCTTC
CARDHGAGELNGYTF
>many|TRBV20-1|NA|TRBJ2-3
TGCAGTGCTAGAGACTCCCTCGGCACAGATACGCAGTATTTT
CSARDSLGTDTQYF
>many|TRBV3-1|NA|TRBJ2-5
TGTGCCAGCAGCCAAGATCCGGGGGCACGGTGGGAGACCCAGTACTTC
CASSQDPGARWETQYF
>NA|TRBV20-1|TRBD2|TRBJ2-3
TGCAGTGCTCAACTAGCGGGAGTGGCAGATACGCAGTATTTT
CSAQLAGVADTQYF
>many|TRBV9|NA|TRBJ1-4
TGTGCCAGCAGCGTAGGGACTGCTAATGAAAAACTGTTTTTT
CASSVGTANEKLFF